The 24 T cell receptor beta chains reported below all come from one sample, sequenced in a study of T-cell reconstitution after alpha-beta-depleted transplantation in children. This sample's TCRbeta library carried unique molecular identifier barcodes. TCRdb reprocessed the PCR reads via MiXCR and lists one record per CDR3 protein. The profile shows some 200,000 distinct CDR3 sequences, approximately 14% of them singletons. The sequenced sample was PBMCs from the stem cell graft donor, obtained from the stem cell graft. These receptors were taken from a human donor who donated a stem cell graft to a child with acute lymphoblastic leukemia.

This clonotype has a count of ten or more. The gene calls are TRBV20-1 and TRBJ1-1, with 7 bases lining up with TRBD1. After removal of 3 bases from V and 3 bases from J, the junction contained 13 bases not matched to a gene. CDR1 DFQATT and CDR2 SNEGSKA come from the germline V gene (reference sequence). CDR3 size: 16 residues. The CDR3 nucleotides read TGCAGTGCTAGGCCCTGGGGGCAGGGGGGGGACACTGAAGCTTTCTTT. Amino acids: CSARPWGQGGDTEAFF.

This clonotype was seen ten or more times. The chain links TRBV12-3 or TRBV12-4 to TRBJ2-2; 12 bases match TRBD2. V shed 3 bases and J 1 base; nucleotides not matched to a gene: 3. The CDR3 loop spans 17 amino acids. In DNA form, the CDR3 reads TGTGCCAGCAGTTTCCGGGGACTAGCGGGGAACACCGGGGAGCTGTTTTTT. It is translated as CASSFRGLAGNTGELFF.

This clonotype occurred once. The chain links TRBV10-2 to TRBJ2-1; D tentatively fits TRBD1 or TRBD2 (5 bases each). CDR3 length equals 15 residues. Per the germline V gene, CDR1 is WSHSY and CDR2 is SAAADI. V dropped 5 bases and J dropped 7 bases, with 18 bases sitting between them. The CDR3 region has the DNA TGCGCCAGCAGTATAATGCAGGGAGTACGTAATGAGCAGTTCTTC. The encoded protein is CASSIMQGVRNEQFF.

V gene TRBV5-4 combines with J gene TRBJ1-5; D is possibly TRBD1 (5 bases). The V end was cut by 1 base, the J end by 5 bases, with 22 bases between. Per germline, CDR1 SGHNT and CDR2 YYREEE (reference sequence). This CDR3 comprises 18 residues. The CDR3 sequence: CASSLLIPQGFLYQPQHF. Here the CDR3 DNA reads TGTGCCAGCAGCTTGTTAATCCCCCAGGGTTTCTTGTATCAGCCCCAGCATTTT.

The sample holds many counts of this clonotype. V is TRBV5-1 and J is TRBJ2-3; 10 bases are a match to TRBD2. The CDR3 length is 15 residues. From germline, CDR1 is SGHRS and CDR2 YFSETQ. V was clipped by 4 bases and J by 2 bases; unmatched bases: 4. CDR3 region: CASSGGTSDTDTQYF. The CDR3 DNA is TGCGCCAGCAGCGGAGGGACTAGCGACACAGATACGCAGTATTTT.

This clonotype was picked up many times. This chain links TRBV12-3 or TRBV12-4 with TRBJ2-1; 8 bases agree with TRBD2. This CDR3 contains 14 residues. The V and J ends lost 4 bases and 7 bases, in that order; junction bases with no gene match: 6. CDR3 nucleotide sequence: TGTGCCAGCAGTTCAAGCGGGAGTCAGAATGAGCAGTTCTTC. Its translation is CASSSSGSQNEQFF.

The table lists this clonotype with many counts. This sequence joins TRBV5-1 and TRBJ2-7; 10 nucleotides match TRBD1. There are 15 residues in the CDR3. Germline V gene data show CDR1 as SGHRS and CDR2 as YFSETQ. Germline trimming cut 4 bases from V and 7 bases from J; bases unmatched to any gene: 11. The CDR3 loop reads CASSRLGTGVREQYF. CDR3 in DNA: TGCGCCAGCAGCAGGTTGGGGACAGGGGTCCGAGAGCAGTACTTC.

The chain links TRBV12-3 or TRBV12-4 to TRBJ2-7; 7 nucleotides line up with TRBD1. The CDR3 runs 13 residues. The J segment lost 0 bases and the V segment lost 6 bases, leaving 2 bases of the junction unmatched. CDR3 protein: CASRTGSSYEQYF. The CDR3 nucleotides are TGTGCCAGCAGGACAGGGAGCTCCTACGAGCAGTACTTC.

This clonotype was seen at least ten times. The genes are TRBV5-1 and TRBJ2-1, with TRBD2 identical over 13 bases. V lost 4 bases to trimming and J lost 8 bases; unmatched junction nucleotides: 6. In germline, CDR1 is SGHRS, CDR2 YFSETQ. The CDR3 has 15 amino acids. The CDR3, as DNA: TGCGCCAGCAGCGGAAGGACTAGCGGGAGCGATGAGCAGTTCTTC. Its translation is CASSGRTSGSDEQFF. Full variable domain (remainder filled in from reference TRBV5-1 and TRBJ2-1): KAGVTQTPRYLIKTRGQQVTLSCSPISGHRSVSWYQQTPGQGLQFLFEYFSETQRNKGNFPGRFSGRQFSNSRSEMNVSTLELGDSALYLCASSGRTSGSDEQFFGPGTRLTVL.

The chain is built from TRBV11-3 and TRBJ2-1; D gene unclear. This CDR3 comprises 12 residues. The V end was cut by 3 bases, the J end by 8 bases, with 8 bases between. Germline V gene sequence: CDR1 SGHNT, CDR2 YENEEA. The CDR3 here is CASSFSGHEQFF. The CDR3 DNA sequence: TGTGCCAGCAGCTTCTCAGGTCATGAGCAGTTCTTC.

This clonotype was recorded at least ten times. The chain couples TRBV4-1 to TRBJ1-3; no clear D gene. The CDR3 is 17 amino acids. Germline CDR1 and CDR2: MGHRA and YSYEKL. The V end was cut by 1 base, the J end by 0 bases, with 13 bases between. In DNA, the CDR3 is TGCGCCAGCAGCCAAGGAAGGGCCTCTCTCTCTGGAAACACCATATATTTT. Translating gives CASSQGRASLSGNTIYF.

Ten or more counts support this clonotype. The chain joins TRBV6-1 to TRBJ2-1; D unclear. V lost 6 bases and J 7 bases, leaving 13 bases between the germline ends. This CDR3 has 13 amino acids. Germline values: CDR1 MNHNS, CDR2 SASEGT. The CDR3 region is CASRKGGANEQFF. CDR3 nucleotides: TGTGCCAGCAGAAAAGGCGGAGCAAATGAGCAGTTCTTC.

This clonotype was detected once. J is TRBJ2-5 and V is TRBV7-9, with D maybe TRBD2 (5 bases). The CDR3 is 15 residues long. Germline loops: CDR1 SEHNR, CDR2 FQNEAQ (reference sequence). V shed 0 bases and J shed 5 bases, with 13 bases lying between them. DNA for the CDR3: TGTGCCAGCAGCTTAGCTGAGGGTTTCGGGGAGACCCAGTACTTC. Its translation is CASSLAEGFGETQYF.

This clonotype showed up many times. The chain has TRBV29-1 and TRBJ2-7, with D unclear. The V gene lost 6 bases and the J gene lost 5 bases, with 11 bases spanning the gap. The CDR3 consists of 11 residues. The germline V gene has CDR1 SQVTM and CDR2 ANQGSEA. The CDR3 spells CSVGFGNEQYF. The CDR3 nucleotides are TGCAGCGTGGGGTTCGGCAACGAGCAGTACTTC.

This rearrangement joins TRBV5-1 to TRBJ2-3, with D possibly matching TRBD1 (5 bases). The CDR3 consists of 16 residues. From germline, CDR1 is SGHRS and CDR2 YFSETQ. V was cut by 0 bases and J by 0 bases, with 11 bases left in between. As DNA, the CDR3 is TGCGCCAGCAGCTTGGAAGGGGATCCTAGCACAGATACGCAGTATTTT. Protein: CASSLEGDPSTDTQYF. The variable domain in full, completed from reference TRBV5-1 and TRBJ2-3, reads KAGVTQTPRYLIKTRGQQVTLSCSPISGHRSVSWYQQTPGQGLQFLFEYFSETQRNKGNFPGRFSGRQFSNSRSEMNVSTLELGDSALYLCASSLEGDPSTDTQYFGPGTRLTVL.

This clonotype was counted many times. This chain joins TRBV12-3 or TRBV12-4 and TRBJ2-3; maybe TRBD2 (6 bases). Trimming left V 6 bases short and J 3 bases short, with 10 bases between. The CDR3 sequence is 13 residues long. The CDR3 DNA follows: TGTGCCAGCAGCCGGGAGATAACAGATACGCAGTATTTT. It specifies CASSREITDTQYF.

The J gene is TRBJ2-7, the V gene TRBV11-3, with D perhaps assigned TRBD1 or TRBD2 (5 bases each). Trimming removed 5 bases from V and 0 bases from J, with 14 bases in between. The germline CDR1 and CDR2 sequences are SGHNT and YENEEA. CDR3 size: 15 residues. Here the CDR3 DNA reads TGTGCCAGCAGCCGGCCGGGACCGAGCTCCTACGAGCAGTACTTC. It encodes CASSRPGPSSYEQYF.

This clonotype came up a few times. This chain joins TRBV7-8 and TRBJ2-7, with D possibly matching TRBD2 (5 bases). The CDR3 loop spans 15 amino acids. Between the trimmed V and J ends, which lost 4 bases and 3 bases, there was a span of 16 bases. CDR1 is SGHVS and CDR2 is FQNEAQ in the germline V gene. DNA for the CDR3: TGTGCCAGCAGCTCACGACGGGAAAAGAGCTACGAGCAGTACTTC. Amino acid sequence: CASSSRREKSYEQYF.

This clonotype appeared a few times. The chain recombines TRBV7-2 with TRBJ2-1, with 8 bases that match TRBD1. Germline V gene data show CDR1 as SGHTA and CDR2 as FQGNSA. This CDR3 is built from 17 residues. V gave up 4 bases and J gave up 5 bases; unmatched junction bases: 13. The CDR3 loop reads CASSSRGQAAWDNEQFF. The CDR3 DNA sequence: TGTGCCAGCAGCTCCCGGGGACAGGCCGCCTGGGACAATGAGCAGTTCTTC.

This clonotype appeared many times. The chain combines TRBV7-2 with TRBJ1-1; tentatively, D is TRBD1 (6 bases). V lost 4 bases and J lost 0, with 12 bases in between. Germline V gives CDR1 SGHTA, CDR2 FQGNSA. The CDR3 runs 15 residues. This chain's CDR3 is CASSSQTGLNTEAFF. In DNA form, the CDR3 reads TGTGCCAGCAGCTCCCAGACAGGACTGAACACTGAAGCTTTCTTT.

This clonotype has a count of ten or more. The chain uses TRBV9 and TRBJ2-7, with D unresolved. V was clipped by 5 bases and J by 6 bases, with 9 bases between them. The germline gives CDR1 SGDLS, CDR2 YYNGEE. This CDR3 spans 11 amino acids. CDR3 in amino acids: CASSSPGEQYF. CDR3 bases: TGTGCCAGCAGTTCCCCAGGCGAGCAGTACTTC. Based on the CDR3 plus reference TRBV9 and TRBJ2-7, the full variable domain is DSGVTQTPKHLITATGQRVTLRCSPRSGDLSVYWYQQSLDQGLQFLIQYYNGEERAKGNILERFSAQQFPDLHSELNLSSLELGDSALYFCASSSPGEQYFGPGTRLTVT.

Ten or more counts support this clonotype. V and J are TRBV12-3 or TRBV12-4 and TRBJ2-1, with D possibly TRBD1 on 6 matching bases. Trimming removed 4 bases from V and 8 bases from J, with 6 bases in between. This CDR3 spans 11 amino acids. This CDR3 reads CASSSGDEQFF. The CDR3 region has the DNA TGTGCCAGCAGTTCAGGGGATGAGCAGTTCTTC.

This clonotype was observed a handful of times. The rearrangement uses TRBV5-1 and TRBJ2-7; TRBD1 aligns across 7 bases. The V gene's germline CDR1 is SGHRS and CDR2 YFSETQ. The CDR3 covers 16 residues. V was clipped by 0 bases and J by 1 base; unmatched bases: 7. The CDR3 region is CASSLGRDRFSYEQYF. The CDR3 DNA reads as TGCGCCAGCAGCTTGGGTCGGGACAGATTTTCCTACGAGCAGTACTTC.

At least ten counts were recorded for this clonotype. CDR3 protein: CSAREQVNQPQHF. Written as DNA, the CDR3 is TGCAGTGCTAGGGAACAGGTGAATCAGCCCCAGCATTTT. V and J are TRBV20-1 and TRBJ1-5; D perhaps matches TRBD1 (5 bases). V was pared by 3 bases and J by 4 bases, with 10 bases between. CDR3 size: 13 residues. Germline values: CDR1 DFQATT, CDR2 SNEGSKA (reference sequence).